The 13 T cell receptor beta chains reported below all come from one sample, sequenced in a study of blood T cells in healthy people across ages (dated by TCRdb to 2013 to 2016). Libraries were prepared through 5' RACE. The data were produced on an Illumina HiSeq 2500. A second roughly 7 to 11 cycle PCR used a sample-barcoded 5' primer and a J-beta primer mix. The public reads were reanalyzed by TCRdb: fastp trimming at Q25, MiXCR alignment, in-frame beta chains only. Each CDR3 protein gets just one entry, which takes the most common genes and DNA from the rows behind it. A total of around 940,000 distinct CDR3 sequences appear in this sample, around 54% of them only once. In total, the top ten clones hold around a fifth of the sample. Sequenced material: blood. All receptors derive from a woman aged 55-70 years in good health.

CDR3 sequence reads: CASSLEPATTDTQYF. In DNA, the CDR3 is TGTGCCAGCAGCTTAGAACCAGCTACCACAGATACGCAGTATTTT. The chain uses TRBV7-6 and TRBJ2-3; D unclear. Between the trimmed V and J ends, which lost 1 base and 2 bases, there was a span of 10 bases. CDR1 and CDR2 (germline): SGHVS, FNYEAQ. CDR3 length: 15 amino acids. Drawing the rest from reference TRBV7-6 and TRBJ2-3, the complete variable domain is GAGVSQSPRYKVTKRGQDVALRCDPISGHVSLYWYRQALGQGPEFLTYFNYEAQQDKSGLPNDRFSAERPEGSISTLTIQRTEQRDSAMYRCASSLEPATTDTQYFGPGTRLTVL.

The chain carries TRBV18 and TRBJ2-6, with D perhaps TRBD1 (6 bases). This CDR3 contains 16 residues. Trimming removed 6 bases at V and 0 bases at J, with 12 bases between. Germline CDR1 reads KGHSH; CDR2 reads LQKENI. The CDR3 loop is CASSGQSSSGANVLTF. CDR3 in DNA: TGTGCCAGCTCTGGACAGTCGAGCTCTGGGGCCAACGTCCTGACTTTC.

The V gene is TRBV21-1, the J gene TRBJ2-5; whether TRBD1, the table's D call, matches the DNA was not checked. The DNA matches TRBJ2-7 better at its end, which makes the J call doubtful. TRBV21-1 is described as a pseudogene. CDR3 size: 15 residues. The CDR3 nucleotides read TGTGCCAGCAGCAAAGAGCCTACAGGGGCCAACGAGCAGTACTTC. As protein: CASSKEPTGANEQYF.

This clonotype turned up a few times. The gene calls are TRBV20-1 and TRBJ2-7; D gene ambiguous. The CDR3 is 11 residues long. V lost 2 bases and J 4 bases, leaving 6 bases between the germline ends. Germline V gene data show CDR1 as DFQATT and CDR2 as SNEGSKA (reference sequence). The chain's CDR3 is CSARKLYEQYF. CDR3 DNA sequence: TGCAGTGCTAGAAAGTTATACGAGCAGTACTTC.

The chain is built from TRBV15 and TRBJ2-3, with TRBD1 matching over 8 bases. V trimming: 1 base; J trimming: 10 bases; junction bases outside the gene matches: 4. Germline V gives CDR1 LNHNV, CDR2 YYDKDF (reference sequence). There are 13 residues in the CDR3. The CDR3 coding sequence is TGTGCCACCAGCAGAGGACAACAGGGGGCGCAGTATTTT. This codes for CATSRGQQGAQYF.

The sample holds a few counts of this clonotype. This sequence joins TRBV7-2 and TRBJ1-2; no clear D. This CDR3 has 15 residues. V was clipped by 0 bases and J by 4 bases, with 12 bases between them. Germline V gene sequence: CDR1 SGHTA, CDR2 FQGNSA. CDR3 sequence: CASSLAHVNTYGYTF. The CDR3, as DNA: TGTGCCAGCAGCTTAGCCCATGTTAATACCTATGGCTACACCTTC.

Remarks on this clonotype: Given a much more abundant clone one base away, this may be a read error. The chain recombines TRBV6-5 with TRBJ2-5; 15 nucleotides agree with TRBD2. The V segment lost 2 bases and the J segment 0 bases; nucleotides outside the gene matches: 10. Looked up from germline, CDR1 is MNHEY and CDR2 is SVGAGI. The CDR3 consists of 20 residues. CDR3 amino acids: CASSYRSGTSGRSYQETQYF. CDR3 bases: TGTGCCAGCAGTTACCGGTCCGGGACTAGCGGGAGGAGTTACCAAGAGACCCAGTACTTC.

The chain recombines TRBV27 with TRBJ2-5; tentative D call: TRBD2 (5 bases). The DNA end favors TRBJ2-7, so the J call may be wrong. CDR3 length: 15 amino acids. Per the germline V gene, CDR1 is MNHEY and CDR2 is SMNVEV (reference sequence). The CDR3: CASSLWAADSYEQYF. Here the CDR3 DNA reads TGTGCCAGCAGTTTATGGGCAGCGGATTCCTACGAGCAGTACTTC.

The chain recombines TRBV28 with TRBJ1-1; 7 bases align to TRBD1. CDR3 length equals 15 residues. Trimming took 5 bases from V and 3 from J; bases not matched to a gene: 9. Germline loops: CDR1 MDHEN, CDR2 SYDVKM. This CDR3 reads CASSPYGQEHTEAFF. CDR3 nucleotide sequence: TGTGCCAGCAGTCCCTATGGACAGGAACACACTGAAGCTTTCTTT.

The sample holds many counts of this clonotype. V is TRBV12-3 or TRBV12-4 and J is TRBJ2-7; D remains unclear. The CDR3 length is 14 residues. Between the trimmed V and J ends, which lost 8 bases and 0 bases, there was a span of 14 bases. The CDR3 region is CASRNKASSYEQYF. DNA of the CDR3: TGTGCCAGCCGGAACAAAGCTAGCTCCTACGAGCAGTACTTC.

The genes are TRBV10-3 and TRBJ2-1; D is unclear. Gene TRBJ2-7 matches the end of the DNA better, so the J call may be wrong. CDR3 length: 16 residues. The germline V gene encodes CDR1 ENHRY and CDR2 SYGVKD. For the CDR3, the DNA is TGTGCCATCAGCCACGTAGAGGTAGGGCCTTACAATGAGCAGTACTTC. Its translation: CAISHVEVGPYNEQYF.

V usage is TRBV20-1 and J usage is TRBJ2-1; no reliable D call. Germline-derived CDR1 and CDR2 are DFQATT and SNEGSKA (reference sequence). Trimming removed 7 bases from V and 6 bases from J, with 13 bases in between. There are 12 residues in the CDR3. The CDR3 region is CSGGTTGNEQFF. The CDR3 bases are TGCAGTGGGGGTACGACTGGCAATGAGCAGTTCTTC.

The rearrangement uses TRBV29-1 and TRBJ2-7; no clear D. This CDR3 has 16 residues. From germline, CDR1 is SQVTM and CDR2 ANQGSEA. V shed 2 bases and J shed 4 bases, with 21 bases lying between them. The CDR3 loop reads CSVEMVGQFSLYEQYF. CDR3 nucleotides: TGCAGCGTTGAAATGGTAGGGCAGTTCTCCCTTTACGAGCAGTACTTC.